Listed below are T cell receptor beta chains from one sample, sequenced in a study of OX40 agonist ivuxolimab in advanced cancers. The assay was immunoSEQ multiplex PCR, and TCRdb's table has in-frame clones only and misses some. Of tens of thousands of clones listed, 88% are singletons. The sample consisted of CD4+ or CD8+ T cells sorted from blood, taken in a trial of the OX40 agonist ivuxolimab. Receptors originate from an adult with an advanced solid tumor such as melanoma, head and neck, liver or kidney cancer. CDR3s include the opening cysteine and the closing phenylalanine or tryptophan. The D gene is left open where the match is weak. Some rows have no size entry. The others give once, few or many, or a class for an expanded clone.

D,V,size,J,DNA,CDR3
TRBD2,TRBV4-1,few,TRBJ2-7,TGCGCCAGCAGCCAAGCACCTAGCGGGATCTACGAGCAGTACTTC,CASSQAPSGIYEQYF
TRBD2,TRBV5-1,NA,TRBJ2-1,TGCGCCAGCAGCTTCCGACTAGCGGCCAACAATGAGCAGTTCTTC,CASSFRLAANNEQFF
NA,TRBV7-8,once,TRBJ1-1,TGTGCCAGCAGCTTCGACCCGTGGACTGAAGCTTTCTTT,CASSFDPWTEAFF
NA,TRBV6-5,NA,TRBJ1-1,TGTGCCAGCAGTTACTCCGCGGGGAACACTGAAGCTTTCTTT,CASSYSAGNTEAFF
TRBD1,TRBV18,NA,TRBJ1-2,TGTGCCAGCTCACCCGTCGACAGGGTGAATTCTGGCTACACCTTC,CASSPVDRVNSGYTF
NA,TRBV6-1,NA,TRBJ2-5,TGTGCCAGCAGTGCCCTACTACAAGAGACCCAGTACTTC,CASSALLQETQYF
TRBD1,TRBV27,NA,TRBJ1-2,TGTGCCAGCAGTCCTCAGGGGGGCGCTTTAGGGGGCTACACCTTC,CASSPQGGALGGYTF
NA,TRBV7-9,NA,TRBJ2-7,TGTGCCAGCAGCTTAGGGCTTGGATCCTACGAGCAGTACTTC,CASSLGLGSYEQYF
NA,TRBV2,NA,TRBJ2-7,TGTGCCAGCAGGAAGCCGGGACAAAACTACGAGCAGTACTTC,CASRKPGQNYEQYF
NA,TRBV6-5,NA,TRBJ2-3,TGTGCCAGCGCTGGGGGTTCGGAAGATACGCAGTATTTT,CASAGGSEDTQYF
NA,TRBV6-5,NA,TRBJ2-7,TGTGCCAGCAGTTACTCTCGAGGGAACGAGCAGTACTTC,CASSYSRGNEQYF
NA,TRBV9,NA,TRBJ2-1,TGTGCCAGCAGCTCGGCTCATCTAGCCTACAATGAGCAGTTCTTC,CASSSAHLAYNEQFF
TRBD1,TRBV14,NA,TRBJ2-7,TGTGCCAGCAGCCAGCCGAGGGGACAGTGGAGTTCTGCGGTATCCTACGAGCAGTACTTC,CASSQPRGQWSSAVSYEQYF
TRBD1,TRBV28,NA,TRBJ2-7,TGTGCCAGCAGTTCTCTGACAGGGAGCTACTACGAGCAGTACTTC,CASSSLTGSYYEQYF
NA,TRBV4-2,NA,TRBJ2-3,TGTGCCAGCAGCCTGATACTACCCACAGATACGCAGTATTTT,CASSLILPTDTQYF
NA,TRBV28,NA,TRBJ1-1,TGTGCCAGCATCCAAAGAGGGGTGTGGACTGAAGCTTTCTTT,CASIQRGVWTEAFF
TRBD1,TRBV7-3,NA,TRBJ2-1,TGTGCCAGCAGCTTAGGTCCCCGGACAGGGGACAATGAGCAGTTCTTC,CASSLGPRTGDNEQFF
TRBD1,TRBV19,NA,TRBJ2-7,TGTGCCAGTGCCGGGACAGGGGACTCCGAGCAGTACTTC,CASAGTGDSEQYF
NA,TRBV30,NA,TRBJ2-1,TGTGCCTGGTGGGGAGGCGGTGCCGAGCAGTTCTTC,CAWWGGGAEQFF
TRBD2,TRBV18,NA,TRBJ2-1,TGTGCCAGCTCACCGCCGACTAGCGGGAGAGGGAATGAGCAGTTCTTC,CASSPPTSGRGNEQFF
NA,TRBV5-5,NA,TRBJ2-2,TGTGCCAGCAGCTTCTTCTCGCCCAGGTACACCGGGGAGCTGTTTTTT,CASSFFSPRYTGELFF
NA,TRBV6-1,NA,TRBJ1-2,TGTGCCAGCAGTGAAGCGTCCCGGATCTATGGCTACACCTTC,CASSEASRIYGYTF
NA,TRBV6-5,NA,TRBJ1-1,TGTGCCAGCAGTTACTCGGGGTCAACAGTAAACACTGAAGCTTTCTTT,CASSYSGSTVNTEAFF
TRBD1,TRBV11-2,NA,TRBJ2-5,TGTGCCAGCAGCTCAAGGGGGCTGGAGGAGACCCAGTACTTC,CASSSRGLEETQYF